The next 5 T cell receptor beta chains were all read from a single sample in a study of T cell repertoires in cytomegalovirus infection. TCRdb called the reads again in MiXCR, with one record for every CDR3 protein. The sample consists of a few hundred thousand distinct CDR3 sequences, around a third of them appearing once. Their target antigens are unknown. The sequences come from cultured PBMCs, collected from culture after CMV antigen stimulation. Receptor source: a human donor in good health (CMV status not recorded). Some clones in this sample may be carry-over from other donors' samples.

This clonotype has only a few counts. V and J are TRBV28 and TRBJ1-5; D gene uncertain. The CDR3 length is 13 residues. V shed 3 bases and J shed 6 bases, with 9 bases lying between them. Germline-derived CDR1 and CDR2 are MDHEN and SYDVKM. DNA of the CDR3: TGTGCCAGCAGTTTCCGGGGAAGTCAGCCCCAGCATTTT. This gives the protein CASSFRGSQPQHF.

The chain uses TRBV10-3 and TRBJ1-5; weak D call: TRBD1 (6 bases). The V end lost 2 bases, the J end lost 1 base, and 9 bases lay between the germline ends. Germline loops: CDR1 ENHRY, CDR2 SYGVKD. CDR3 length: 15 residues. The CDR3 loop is CAISETGRSNQPQHF. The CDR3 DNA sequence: TGTGCCATCAGTGAGACAGGGCGCAGCAATCAGCCCCAGCATTTT.

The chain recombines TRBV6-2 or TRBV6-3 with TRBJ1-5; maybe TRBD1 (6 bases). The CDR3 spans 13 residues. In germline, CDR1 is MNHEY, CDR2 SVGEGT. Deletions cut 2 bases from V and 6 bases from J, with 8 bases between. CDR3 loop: CASSYGTTQPQHF. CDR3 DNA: TGTGCCAGCAGTTACGGGACAACTCAGCCCCAGCATTTT.

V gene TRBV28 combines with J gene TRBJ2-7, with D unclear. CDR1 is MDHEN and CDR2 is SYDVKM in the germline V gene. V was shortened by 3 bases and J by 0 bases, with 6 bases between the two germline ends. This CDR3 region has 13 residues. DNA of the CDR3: TGTGCCAGCAGTTTTGACGGCTCCTACGAGCAGTACGTC. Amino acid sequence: CASSFDGSYEQYV.

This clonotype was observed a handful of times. The CDR3 sequence: CASSRSKRIISYNEQFF. CDR3 bases: TGTGCCAGCAGTAGGTCGAAGCGGATAATCTCCTACAATGAGCAGTTCTTC. V is TRBV28 and J is TRBJ2-1; D is possibly TRBD2 (5 bases). The V gene's germline CDR1 is MDHEN and CDR2 SYDVKM. V lost 5 bases and J 0 bases, leaving 17 bases between the germline ends. CDR3 size: 17 residues.